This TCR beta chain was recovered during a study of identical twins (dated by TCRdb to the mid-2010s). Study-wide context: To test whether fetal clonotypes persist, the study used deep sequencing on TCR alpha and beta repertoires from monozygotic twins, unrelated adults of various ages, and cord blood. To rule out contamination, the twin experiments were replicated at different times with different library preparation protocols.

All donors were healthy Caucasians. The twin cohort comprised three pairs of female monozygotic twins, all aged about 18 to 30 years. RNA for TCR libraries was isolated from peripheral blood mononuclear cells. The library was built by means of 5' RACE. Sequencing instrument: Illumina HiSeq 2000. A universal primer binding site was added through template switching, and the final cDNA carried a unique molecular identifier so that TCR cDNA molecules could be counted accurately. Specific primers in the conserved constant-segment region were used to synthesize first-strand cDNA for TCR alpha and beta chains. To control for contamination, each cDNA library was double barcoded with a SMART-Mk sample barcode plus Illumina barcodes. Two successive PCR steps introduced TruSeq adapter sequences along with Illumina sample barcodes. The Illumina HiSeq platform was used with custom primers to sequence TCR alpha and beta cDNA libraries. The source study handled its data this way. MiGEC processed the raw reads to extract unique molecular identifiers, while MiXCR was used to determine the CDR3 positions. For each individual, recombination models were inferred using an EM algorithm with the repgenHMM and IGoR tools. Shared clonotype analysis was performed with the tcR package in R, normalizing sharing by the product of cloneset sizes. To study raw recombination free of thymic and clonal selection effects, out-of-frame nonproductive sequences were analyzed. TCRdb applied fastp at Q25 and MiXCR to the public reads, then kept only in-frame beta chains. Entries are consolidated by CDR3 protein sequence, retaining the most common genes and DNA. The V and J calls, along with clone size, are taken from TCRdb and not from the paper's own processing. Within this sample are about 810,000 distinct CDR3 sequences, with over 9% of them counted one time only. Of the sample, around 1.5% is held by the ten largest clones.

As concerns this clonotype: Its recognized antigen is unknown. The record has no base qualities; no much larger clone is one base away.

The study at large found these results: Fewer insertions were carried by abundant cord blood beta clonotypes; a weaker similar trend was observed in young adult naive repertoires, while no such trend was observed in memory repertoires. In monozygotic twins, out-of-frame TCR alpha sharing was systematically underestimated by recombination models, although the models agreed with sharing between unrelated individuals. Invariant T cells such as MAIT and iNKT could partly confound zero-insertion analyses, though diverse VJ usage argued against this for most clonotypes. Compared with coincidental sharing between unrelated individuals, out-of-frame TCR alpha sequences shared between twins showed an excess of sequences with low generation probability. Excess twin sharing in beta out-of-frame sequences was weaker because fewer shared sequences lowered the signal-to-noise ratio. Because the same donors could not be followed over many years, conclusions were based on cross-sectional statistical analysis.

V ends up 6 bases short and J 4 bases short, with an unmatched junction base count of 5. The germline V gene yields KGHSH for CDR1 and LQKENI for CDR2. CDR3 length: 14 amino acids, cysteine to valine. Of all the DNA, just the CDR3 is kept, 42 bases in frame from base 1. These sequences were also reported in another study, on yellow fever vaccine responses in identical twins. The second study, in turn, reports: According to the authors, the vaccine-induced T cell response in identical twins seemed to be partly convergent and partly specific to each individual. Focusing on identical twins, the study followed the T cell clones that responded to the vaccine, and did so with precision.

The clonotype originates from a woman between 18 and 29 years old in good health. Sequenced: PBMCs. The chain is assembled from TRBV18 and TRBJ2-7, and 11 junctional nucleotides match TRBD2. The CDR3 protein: CASSLAGGFYEQYV. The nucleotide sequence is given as TGTGCCAGCTCTCTAGCGGGGGGTTTTTACGAGCAGTACGTC.